This is a list of T cell receptor beta chains from one sample in a study of technical replicates of blood from a few donors. TCRdb keeps only in-frame clones here, not all; method: immunoSEQ multiplex PCR. The sample records tens of thousands of clones, 94% being singletons. Sequenced input: T cells isolated from PBMCs. All receptors derive from a human donor in good health. The CDR3 runs from the conserved cysteine through the conserved F or W.

cdr3_aa j_call v_call
CASSGTGELFF TRBJ2-2 TRBV6-6
CASSRKEETQYF TRBJ2-5 TRBV6-6
CASTSIDRGNEKLFF TRBJ1-4 TRBV7-9
CASSSDRVRYTF TRBJ1-2 TRBV6-5
CAERGILNTEAFF TRBJ1-1 TRBV6-1
CASSLRGRTGVTGNTIYF TRBJ1-3 TRBV7-8
CASRPGLGFGYNEQFF TRBJ2-1 TRBV4-1
CASSEAFAGYGYTF TRBJ1-2 TRBV6-1
CASSHGQISYEQYF TRBJ2-7 TRBV5-1
CAISESIGGRTNQPQHF TRBJ1-5 TRBV10-3
CASSATLIDIADTQYF TRBJ2-3 TRBV9
CASSEVGQGIQPQHF TRBJ1-5 TRBV6-1
CAWSRTGNTIYF TRBJ1-3 TRBV30